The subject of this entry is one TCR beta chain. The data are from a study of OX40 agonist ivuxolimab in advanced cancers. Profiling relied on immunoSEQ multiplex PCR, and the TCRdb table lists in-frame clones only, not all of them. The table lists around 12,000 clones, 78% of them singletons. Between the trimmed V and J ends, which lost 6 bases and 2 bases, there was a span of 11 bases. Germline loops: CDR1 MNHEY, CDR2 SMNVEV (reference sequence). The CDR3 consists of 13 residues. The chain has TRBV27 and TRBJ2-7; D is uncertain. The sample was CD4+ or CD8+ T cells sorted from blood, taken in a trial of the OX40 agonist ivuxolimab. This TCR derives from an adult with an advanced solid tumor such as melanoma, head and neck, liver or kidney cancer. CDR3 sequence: CASRGGPPYEQYF. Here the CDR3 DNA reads TGTGCCAGCAGAGGCGGACCTCCCTACGAGCAGTACTTC.